This passage covers 22 T cell receptor beta chains from one sample sequenced in a study of early T cells in non-severe SARS-CoV-2 infection. One entry per CDR3 protein results from TCRdb running MiXCR on the 5' RACE reads. The table includes tens of thousands of distinct CDR3 sequences, just over 20% detected once. Sequencing used whole blood, obtained at baseline. The receptors come from an adult who was a healthcare worker with PCR-confirmed SARS-CoV-2 infection or an uninfected control (not recorded which).

J is TRBJ2-3 and V is TRBV5-1, with D unresolved. Germline CDR1 and CDR2: SGHRS and YFSETQ. The V gene lost 0 bases and the J gene lost 3 bases, with 11 bases spanning the gap. The CDR3 is 15 residues long. The CDR3 loop is CASSLVRQKTDTQYF. In DNA form, the CDR3 reads TGCGCCAGCAGCTTGGTTAGGCAGAAGACAGATACGCAGTATTTT. The full variable domain, with the rest looked up from reference TRBV5-1 and TRBJ2-3, is KAGVTQTPRYLIKTRGQQVTLSCSPISGHRSVSWYQQTPGQGLQFLFEYFSETQRNKGNFPGRFSGRQFSNSRSEMNVSTLELGDSALYLCASSLVRQKTDTQYFGPGTRLTVL.

V gene TRBV10-3 combines with J gene TRBJ1-2; possibly TRBD1 for D (5 bases). CDR1 ENHRY and CDR2 SYGVKD come from the germline V gene. The CDR3 extends over 14 amino acids. V shed 7 bases and J shed 0 bases, with 12 bases lying between them. Here the CDR3 DNA reads TGTGCCATCACCCAGGGTGGTGCTAACTATGGCTACACCTTC. Its protein product is CAITQGGANYGYTF.

The chain has TRBV18 and TRBJ2-7; 7 bases agree with TRBD1. V lost 5 bases and J lost 4; bases outside the gene matches: 8. Germline CDR1 reads KGHSH; CDR2 reads LQKENI. The CDR3 runs 14 residues. The chain's CDR3 is CASSSGRGLYEQYF. The CDR3 bases are TGTGCCAGCTCATCAGGTAGGGGGCTATACGAGCAGTACTTC.

This clonotype was detected a few times. The V call is TRBV7-9, the J call TRBJ2-7; a weak D match, TRBD1 (6 bases). V was shortened by 5 bases and J by 3 bases, with 11 bases between the two germline ends. The CDR3 length is 13 residues. Germline values: CDR1 SEHNR, CDR2 FQNEAQ (reference sequence). The CDR3 DNA sequence: TGTGCCAGCAGCCCCACAGGGATCTACGAGCAGTACTTC. This codes for CASSPTGIYEQYF.

This clonotype turned up a few times. The rearrangement uses TRBV25-1 and TRBJ1-2; weak D call: TRBD1 (5 bases). CDR3 length equals 12 residues. CDR1 is MGHDK and CDR2 is SYGVNS in the germline V gene. Trimming stripped 6 bases from V and 7 bases from J, with 12 bases between. The CDR3 coding sequence is TGTGCCAGCAGAGGGACGCTGCTTGGCTACACCTTC. Protein product: CASRGTLLGYTF.

V is TRBV6-1 and J is TRBJ1-1, with D perhaps TRBD1 (5 bases). Trimming took 5 bases from V and 2 from J, leaving 15 bases between them. Germline CDR1 reads MNHNS; CDR2 reads SASEGT. This CDR3 is 15 amino acids long. The CDR3 sequence is CASSLRARVNTEAFF. The CDR3 bases are TGTGCCAGCAGTCTCAGAGCCAGGGTAAACACTGAAGCTTTCTTT.

This chain uses TRBV5-1 with TRBJ2-7; 10 nucleotides match TRBD1. Germline V gene data show CDR1 as SGHRS and CDR2 as YFSETQ. The CDR3 contains 16 residues. J gave up 7 bases and V 0 bases, and 10 bases lay outside the gene matches. This CDR3 is CASSLAIGDRGQEQYF. CDR3 coding DNA: TGCGCCAGCAGCTTGGCCATCGGAGACAGGGGGCAAGAGCAGTACTTC.

The chain uses TRBV7-2 and TRBJ2-7, with 7 bases fitting TRBD1. The CDR3 is 13 residues long. V dropped 5 bases and J dropped 1; count of bases not matched to a gene: 2. Germline CDR1 is SGHTA and CDR2 is FQGNSA. As DNA, the CDR3 is TGTGCCAGCAGCACGGGACAGTCCTACGAGCAGTACTTC. Protein product: CASSTGQSYEQYF.

The chain couples TRBV7-8 to TRBJ2-7; 10 positions match TRBD1. Germline V gene data show CDR1 as SGHVS and CDR2 as FQNEAQ. The CDR3 is 16 residues long. Trimming took 4 bases from V and 6 from J; bases not matched to a gene: 12. The CDR3 DNA follows: TGTGCCAGCAGCTCAGTTCCGGGACAGGGGTCCCTCGAGCAGTACTTC. It specifies CASSSVPGQGSLEQYF.

This clonotype was seen only a few times. The genes are TRBV7-8 and TRBJ1-4; TRBD1 aligns across 7 bases. V lost 9 bases to trimming and J lost 8 bases; unmatched junction nucleotides: 9. Germline V gene sequence: CDR1 SGHVS, CDR2 FQNEAQ. The CDR3 is made up of 13 amino acids. The CDR3 is CASNRGLGEKLFF. CDR3 in DNA: TGTGCCAGTAACAGGGGTTTAGGGGAAAAACTGTTTTTT.

This clonotype came up a few times. V gene TRBV12-3 or TRBV12-4 combines with J gene TRBJ2-7, with unresolved D. CDR3 length: 11 residues. Trimming cost V 5 bases and J 4 bases, with 6 bases left between them. CDR3 DNA: TGTGCCAGCAGTCTTACATACGAGCAGTACTTC. Protein sequence: CASSLTYEQYF.

V and J are TRBV7-8 and TRBJ2-5; maybe TRBD2 (5 bases). There are 14 residues in the CDR3. Deletions cut 5 bases from V and 5 bases from J, with 15 bases between. CDR1 and CDR2 from the germline V gene are SGHVS and FQNEAQ. The chain's CDR3 is CASSLRAWMETQYF. DNA of the CDR3: TGTGCCAGCAGCCTGAGGGCCTGGATGGAGACCCAGTACTTC.

The rearrangement links TRBV7-9 to TRBJ1-1; the D is unclear. Between the trimmed V and J ends, which lost 8 bases and 3 bases, there was a span of 13 bases. Germline-derived CDR1 and CDR2 are SEHNR and FQNEAQ (reference sequence). The CDR3 loop spans 13 amino acids. The CDR3 sequence is CASCRGEDTEAFF. The CDR3 coding sequence is TGTGCCAGCTGCAGAGGAGAGGACACTGAAGCTTTCTTT.

The chain's CDR3 is CASSLVQLAADTQYF. CDR3 nucleotides: TGTGCCAGCAGCTTAGTTCAACTAGCGGCGGATACGCAGTATTTT. The V and J genes are TRBV7-8 and TRBJ2-3; 8 nucleotides align to TRBD2. The germline V gene has CDR1 SGHVS and CDR2 FQNEAQ. V shed 1 base, J shed 6 bases, and the junction held 6 bases outside the gene matches. The CDR3 is 15 residues long. Full variable domain (missing parts from reference TRBV7-8 and TRBJ2-3): GAGVSQSPRYKVAKRGQDVALRCDPISGHVSLFWYQQALGQGPEFLTYFQNEAQLDKSGLPSDRFFAERPEGSVSTLKIQRTQQEDSAVYLCASSLVQLAADTQYFGPGTRLTVL.

This clonotype was counted a few times. This chain connects TRBV12-3 or TRBV12-4 to TRBJ2-1; no clear D. V shed 6 bases and J shed 6 bases, with 6 bases lying between them. The CDR3 loop spans 11 amino acids. This chain's CDR3 is CASSQFNEQFF. The CDR3 nucleotides are TGTGCCAGCAGCCAATTCAATGAGCAGTTCTTC.

This clonotype has a handful of counts. The CDR3 protein is CASSAGTGRGYTF. The CDR3 coding sequence is TGTGCCAGCAGCGCCGGCACAGGGAGAGGCTACACCTTC. The chain has TRBV7-9 and TRBJ1-2; D is possibly TRBD1 (6 bases). This CDR3 comprises 13 residues. Germline lookup yields CDR1 SEHNR and CDR2 FQNEAQ (reference sequence). Trimming shortened V by 5 bases and J by 8 bases, and 15 bases separated the two germline ends.

The rearrangement links TRBV24-1 to TRBJ2-1, with TRBD1 identical over 7 bases. V lost 2 bases to trimming and J lost 13 bases; unmatched junction nucleotides: 7. The CDR3 extends over 13 amino acids. Per the germline V gene, CDR1 is KGHDR and CDR2 is SFDVKD. CDR3 amino acids: CATSDSQRGPQFF. In DNA form, the CDR3 reads TGTGCCACCAGTGATTCGCAAAGGGGGCCACAGTTCTTC.

This chain joins TRBV5-1 and TRBJ1-1, with 9 bases lining up with TRBD1. The CDR3 consists of 14 residues. Germline-derived CDR1 and CDR2 are SGHRS and YFSETQ. The trim removed 3 bases at V and 5 bases at J, leaving 5 bases unmatched. CDR3 protein: CASSWGQGGTEAFF. CDR3 coding DNA: TGCGCCAGCAGCTGGGGACAGGGCGGTACTGAAGCTTTCTTT.

The rearrangement links TRBV19 to TRBJ2-1; D gene uncertain. Germline V gene lookup returns CDR1 LNHDA and CDR2 SQIVND (reference sequence). V was cut by 3 bases and J by 7 bases, with 13 bases left in between. The CDR3 covers 14 residues. The CDR3 is CASSIGRARNEQFF. The DNA of the CDR3 is TGTGCCAGTAGTATCGGTCGCGCGAGGAATGAGCAGTTCTTC.

The chain carries TRBV11-2 and TRBJ1-2, with D uncertain. Trimming removed 5 bases at V and 7 bases at J, with 11 bases between. CDR1 is SGHAT and CDR2 is FQNNGV in the germline V gene. The CDR3 has 12 residues. In nucleotides, the CDR3 is TGTGCCAGCAGCCCTAGCGGGAGTGGCTACACCTTC. It codes for CASSPSGSGYTF.

This chain uses TRBV19 with TRBJ2-7; D is ambiguous. Germline values: CDR1 LNHDA, CDR2 SQIVND (reference sequence). Deletions cut 0 bases from V and 3 bases from J, with 9 bases between. This CDR3 contains 14 residues. CDR3 sequence reads: CASSIDPSSYEQYF. The CDR3 DNA follows: TGTGCCAGTAGTATAGATCCCTCCAGCTACGAGCAGTACTTC.

The chain uses TRBV11-2 and TRBJ2-1; weak D call: TRBD2 (6 bases). In germline, CDR1 is SGHAT, CDR2 FQNNGV. Trimming left V 2 bases short and J 8 bases short, with 16 bases between. CDR3 length equals 15 residues. The CDR3 coding sequence is TGTGCCAGCAGCTTACCTAGGGGACTCGGGGATGAGCAGTTCTTC. Translation gives CASSLPRGLGDEQFF.